The 16 T cell receptor beta chains below come from one sample, sequenced in a study of CD8+ T cells in alopecia areata. Extraction and reverse transcription of RNA yielded cDNA as the sequencing template. Libraries were prepared by immunoSEQ multiplex PCR; TCRdb keeps only in-frame clonotypes and omits some of them. The sample lists under 70,000 clones; around 96% were seen once. Sequencing used CD8+ T cells sorted from blood, obtained at week 0. The receptors were sampled from a human donor with alopecia areata.

This chain joins TRBV5-4 and TRBJ2-3; 7 nucleotides agree with TRBD2. In germline, CDR1 is SGHNT, CDR2 YYREEE (reference sequence). J lost 6 bases, V lost 3 bases, and 13 bases had no gene match. There are 16 residues in the CDR3. CDR3 amino acids: CASSWGGSFTPDTQYF. The CDR3 DNA is TGTGCCAGCAGCTGGGGGGGGAGTTTTACCCCGGATACGCAGTATTTT.

The chain couples TRBV5-1 to TRBJ1-2; no reliable D call. Trimming removed 1 base from V and 4 bases from J, with 14 bases in between. The CDR3 has 15 amino acids. Germline CDR1 reads SGHRS; CDR2 reads YFSETQ. CDR3 DNA sequence: TGCGCCAGCAGCTTGACTTCCAGGAACCGCTATGGCTACACCTTC. Translating gives CASSLTSRNRYGYTF. Full variable domain (outside the CDR3, taken from reference TRBV5-1 and TRBJ1-2): KAGVTQTPRYLIKTRGQQVTLSCSPISGHRSVSWYQQTPGQGLQFLFEYFSETQRNKGNFPGRFSGRQFSNSRSEMNVSTLELGDSALYLCASSLTSRNRYGYTFGSGTRLTVV.

The gene calls are TRBV4-2 and TRBJ2-3, with 13 bases lining up with TRBD2. CDR1 is LGHNA, CDR2 YNFKEQ, per germline. This CDR3 comprises 18 residues. V shed 0 bases, J shed 4 bases, and the junction held 7 bases outside the gene matches. The CDR3 coding sequence is TGTGCCAGCAGCCAAGATTGGACTAGCGGGGGAGCAGCAGATACGCAGTATTTT. It specifies CASSQDWTSGGAADTQYF.

The chain links TRBV18 to TRBJ2-7; no reliable D call. Trimming took off 2 bases at V and 3 bases at J, with 11 bases between the two ends. CDR3 length: 14 residues. CDR1 KGHSH and CDR2 LQKENI come from the germline V gene. CDR3 residues: CASSPSDASYEQYF. The CDR3 DNA follows: TGTGCCAGCTCACCATCGGACGCAAGCTACGAGCAGTACTTC.

This sequence joins TRBV2 and TRBJ1-2, with D uncertain. The germline CDR1 and CDR2 sequences are SNHLY and FYNNEI. The CDR3 contains 13 residues. Trimming took off 10 bases at V and 7 bases at J, with 19 bases between the two ends. The CDR3 coding sequence is TGTGCCACCTCGCCGGGCGGAGGGTCTGGCTACACCTTC. Amino acids: CATSPGGGSGYTF. Drawing the rest from reference TRBV2 and TRBJ1-2, the complete variable domain is EPEVTQTPSHQVTQMGQEVILRCVPISNHLYFYWYRQILGQKVEFLVSFYNNEISEKSEIFDDQFSVERPDGSNFTLKIRSTKLEDSAMYFCATSPGGGSGYTFGSGTRLTVV.

The chain couples TRBV27 to TRBJ2-5, with D possibly called TRBD1 or TRBD2 (5 bases each). The V gene's germline CDR1 is MNHEY and CDR2 SMNVEV (reference sequence). CDR3 length: 15 amino acids. Trimming took off 4 bases at V and 1 base at J, with 13 bases between the two ends. This CDR3 reads CASSSRDGAQETQYF. CDR3 coding DNA: TGTGCCAGCAGTTCCCGGGACGGAGCCCAAGAGACCCAGTACTTC.

The chain links TRBV14 to TRBJ2-2; D is unresolved. The V gene lost 0 bases and the J gene lost 8 bases, with 10 bases spanning the gap. Germline V gene lookup returns CDR1 SGHDN and CDR2 FVKESK. This CDR3 contains 14 residues. The DNA for the CDR3 is TGTGCCAGCAGCCAAGATCCCGGATGGGGGGAGCTGTTTTTT. It encodes CASSQDPGWGELFF. The variable domain in full, completed from reference TRBV14 and TRBJ2-2, reads EAGVTQFPSHSVIEKGQTVTLRCDPISGHDNLYWYRRVMGKEIKFLLHFVKESKQDESGMPNNRFLAERTGGTYSTLKVQPAELEDSGVYFCASSQDPGWGELFFGEGSRLTVL.

The V gene is TRBV4-2, the J gene TRBJ2-7; D possibly corresponds to TRBD1 (6 bases). This CDR3 is built from 16 residues. Between the trimmed V and J ends, which lost 0 bases and 1 base, there was a span of 13 bases. Germline CDR1 LGHNA, CDR2 YNFKEQ. The CDR3: CASSQELQGFSYEQYF. The CDR3 DNA is TGTGCCAGCAGCCAAGAGTTACAGGGTTTTTCCTACGAGCAGTACTTC.

The chain recombines TRBV5-1 with TRBJ1-2; a weak D match, TRBD1 (5 bases). The V gene lost 3 bases and the J gene lost 4 bases, with 7 bases spanning the gap. Germline CDR1 SGHRS, CDR2 YFSETQ. This CDR3 spans 12 amino acids. Here the CDR3 reads CASSWDGYGYTF. CDR3 nucleotides: TGCGCCAGCAGCTGGGACGGCTATGGCTACACCTTC. Complete variable domain (other parts from reference TRBV5-1 and TRBJ1-2): KAGVTQTPRYLIKTRGQQVTLSCSPISGHRSVSWYQQTPGQGLQFLFEYFSETQRNKGNFPGRFSGRQFSNSRSEMNVSTLELGDSALYLCASSWDGYGYTFGSGTRLTVV.

This chain joins TRBV7-2 and TRBJ2-3; tentatively, D is TRBD2 (5 bases). This CDR3 has 15 amino acids. Looked up from germline, CDR1 is SGHTA and CDR2 is FQGNSA. Trimming took 4 bases from V and 2 from J, leaving 13 bases between them. CDR3 nucleotides: TGTGCCAGCAGCTCAAGTGACTATCCCACAGATACGCAGTATTTT. Its protein is CASSSSDYPTDTQYF.

The count of this clone is one. This sequence joins TRBV7-8 and TRBJ2-1; D is ambiguous. With 1 base removed from V and 0 bases from J, the gap between germline ends came to 13 bases. CDR3 length: 17 amino acids. The germline V gene has CDR1 SGHVS and CDR2 FQNEAQ. For the CDR3, the DNA is TGTGCCAGCAGCTTAGAGACACCTCTTAGCTCCTACAATGAGCAGTTCTTC. It encodes CASSLETPLSSYNEQFF. Full variable domain (outside the CDR3, taken from reference TRBV7-8 and TRBJ2-1): GAGVSQSPRYKVAKRGQDVALRCDPISGHVSLFWYQQALGQGPEFLTYFQNEAQLDKSGLPSDRFFAERPEGSVSTLKIQRTQQEDSAVYLCASSLETPLSSYNEQFFGPGTRLTVL.

This clone showed up just once. The rearrangement uses TRBV7-8 and TRBJ1-1, with TRBD1 matching over 9 bases. Germline assignment: CDR1 SGHVS and CDR2 FQNEAQ. With 1 base clipped from V and 1 base from J, the junction kept 7 bases outside the gene matches. The CDR3 has 17 amino acids. In nucleotides, the CDR3 is TGTGCCAGCAGCTTAGTCGACAGGGGGTTAGGGAACACTGAAGCTTTCTTT. Residues: CASSLVDRGLGNTEAFF.

The V and J genes are TRBV30 and TRBJ2-7; TRBD2 might be the D (6 bases). CDR3 size: 12 residues. The V end lost 0 bases, the J end lost 6 bases, and 9 bases lay between the germline ends. Germline CDR1 GTSNPN, CDR2 SVGIG (reference sequence). In nucleotides, the CDR3 is TGTGCCTGGAGTGTAGGGACTGGCGAGCAGTACTTC. It encodes CAWSVGTGEQYF.

The J gene is TRBJ2-1, the V gene TRBV7-9; D is perhaps TRBD2 (6 bases). The CDR3 is 16 residues long. V was trimmed by 5 bases and J by 4 bases, leaving 18 bases between them. From germline, CDR1 is SEHNR and CDR2 FQNEAQ (reference sequence). CDR3 loop: CASSPRGQREYNEQFF. The CDR3 coding sequence is TGTGCCAGCAGCCCGCGGGGCCAGCGAGAGTACAATGAGCAGTTCTTC.

J is TRBJ2-3 and V is TRBV13; TRBD1 aligns across 7 bases. Looked up from germline, CDR1 is PRHDT and CDR2 is FYEKMQ (reference sequence). Germline trimming cut 3 bases from V and 1 base from J; bases unmatched to any gene: 4. This CDR3 region has 15 residues. CDR3 DNA: TGTGCCAGCAGCTTGGAAGGGGGCCGCACAGATACGCAGTATTTT. Its translation: CASSLEGGRTDTQYF.

This chain links TRBV7-2 with TRBJ1-2; D is unclear. Germline CDR1 and CDR2: SGHTA and FQGNSA. V dropped 1 base and J dropped 4 bases, with 7 bases sitting between them. The CDR3 consists of 13 residues. CDR3 sequence reads: CASSLELGYGYTF. Written as DNA, the CDR3 is TGTGCCAGCAGCTTAGAACTGGGCTATGGCTACACCTTC. The variable domain in full, with the rest retrieved from reference TRBV7-2 and TRBJ1-2, is GAGVSQSPSNKVTEKGKDVELRCDPISGHTALYWYRQSLGQGLEFLIYFQGNSAPDKSGLPSDRFSAERTGGSVSTLTIQRTQQEDSAVYLCASSLELGYGYTFGSGTRLTVV.